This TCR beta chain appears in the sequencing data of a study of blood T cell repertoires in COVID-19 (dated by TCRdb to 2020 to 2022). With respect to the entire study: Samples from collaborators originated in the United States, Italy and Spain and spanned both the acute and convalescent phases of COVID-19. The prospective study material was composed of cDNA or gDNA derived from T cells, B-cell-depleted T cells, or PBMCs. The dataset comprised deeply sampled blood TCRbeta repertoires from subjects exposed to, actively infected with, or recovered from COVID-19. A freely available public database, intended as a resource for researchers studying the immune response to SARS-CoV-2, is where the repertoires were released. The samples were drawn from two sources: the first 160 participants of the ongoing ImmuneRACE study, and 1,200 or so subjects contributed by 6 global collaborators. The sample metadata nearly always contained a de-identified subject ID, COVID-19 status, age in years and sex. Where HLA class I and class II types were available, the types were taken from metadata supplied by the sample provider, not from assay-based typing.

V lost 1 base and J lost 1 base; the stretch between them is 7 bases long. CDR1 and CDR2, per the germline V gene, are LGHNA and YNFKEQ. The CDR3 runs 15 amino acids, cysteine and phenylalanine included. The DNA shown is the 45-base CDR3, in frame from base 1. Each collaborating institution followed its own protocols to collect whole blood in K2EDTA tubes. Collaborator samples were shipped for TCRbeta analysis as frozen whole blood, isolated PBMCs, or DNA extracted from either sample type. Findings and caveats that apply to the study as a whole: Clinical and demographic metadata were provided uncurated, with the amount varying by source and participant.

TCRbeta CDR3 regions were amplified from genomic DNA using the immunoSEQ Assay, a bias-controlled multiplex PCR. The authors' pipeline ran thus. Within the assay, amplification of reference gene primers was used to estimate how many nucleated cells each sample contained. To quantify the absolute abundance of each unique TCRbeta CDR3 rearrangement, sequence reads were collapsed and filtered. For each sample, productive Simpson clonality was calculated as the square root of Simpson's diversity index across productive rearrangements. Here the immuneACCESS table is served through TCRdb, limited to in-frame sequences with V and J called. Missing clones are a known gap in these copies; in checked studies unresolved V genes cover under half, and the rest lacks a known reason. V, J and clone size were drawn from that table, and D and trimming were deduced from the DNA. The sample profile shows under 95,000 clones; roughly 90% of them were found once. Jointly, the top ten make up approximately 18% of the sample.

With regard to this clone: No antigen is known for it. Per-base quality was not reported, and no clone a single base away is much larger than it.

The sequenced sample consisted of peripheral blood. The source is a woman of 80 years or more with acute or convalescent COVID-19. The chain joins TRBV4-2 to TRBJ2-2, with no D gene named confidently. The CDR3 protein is CASSQASQNTGELFF. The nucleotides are TGTGCCAGCAGCCAAGCATCCCAGAACACCGGGGAGCTGTTTTTT.